These T cell receptor beta chains were read from a single sample in a study of T cells after yellow fever vaccination. Using its own MiXCR run on the 5' RACE reads, TCRdb lists one record per CDR3 protein. The repertoire holds about 160,000 distinct CDR3 sequences, with almost 7% as singletons. Here the sequenced sample was CD4+ T cells sorted from PBMCs, taken about 5 days after the first yellow fever vaccination. Receptors originate from a man aged 18 to 30 who received the YFV17D yellow fever vaccine. The CDR3 runs from the conserved cysteine through the conserved F or W. The order of the fields is D gene, V gene, J gene, clone size, CDR3 DNA, CDR3 protein. A D gene is named only where the DNA matches it firmly. Clone size is not always given. Where it is, it says once, few, many or a class for expanded clones.

d_gene: .; v_gene: TRBV7-9; j_gene: TRBJ2-2; abundance: many; CDR3nt: TGTGCCAGCAGCCCCCCCGTGGGGGGCACCACCGGGGAGCTGTTTTTT; CDR3aa: CASSPPVGGTTGELFF
d_gene: .; v_gene: TRBV28; j_gene: TRBJ2-3; abundance: many; CDR3nt: TGTGCCAGCACCAGCGCGGGGGCCTTACAGTATTTT; CDR3aa: CASTSAGALQYF
d_gene: .; v_gene: TRBV7-2; j_gene: TRBJ1-2; abundance: .; CDR3nt: TGTGCCAGCAGCCCAACCGGGACCGATTCTATGGGCTACACCTTC; CDR3aa: CASSPTGTDSMGYTF
d_gene: .; v_gene: TRBV7-9; j_gene: TRBJ1-1; abundance: .; CDR3nt: TGTGCCAGCGGCCGCAGGGTAGGTGAAGCTTTCTTT; CDR3aa: CASGRRVGEAFF
d_gene: .; v_gene: TRBV7-2; j_gene: TRBJ2-3; abundance: many; CDR3nt: TGTGCCAGCAGCTCGACGGGGGTCTCCTTCGAAGATACGCAGTATTTT; CDR3aa: CASSSTGVSFEDTQYF
d_gene: TRBD2; v_gene: TRBV4-2; j_gene: TRBJ2-5; abundance: .; CDR3nt: TGTGCCAGCAGCCAAGGGACTAGCTCGGGAGAGACCCAGTACTTC; CDR3aa: CASSQGTSSGETQYF
d_gene: TRBD1; v_gene: TRBV18; j_gene: TRBJ1-2; abundance: many; CDR3nt: TGTGCCAGCTCTAATACAGGGGAAAGTGGCTACACCTTC; CDR3aa: CASSNTGESGYTF
d_gene: TRBD2; v_gene: TRBV4-2; j_gene: TRBJ2-3; abundance: .; CDR3nt: TGTGCCAGCAGCCCCAACGTGGGAGCGGGGGCCGACACAGATACGCAGTATTTT; CDR3aa: CASSPNVGAGADTDTQYF
d_gene: .; v_gene: TRBV11-1; j_gene: TRBJ1-4; abundance: .; CDR3nt: TGTGCCAGCAGCTTAGGAGGGTTCGGAAAACTGTTTTTT; CDR3aa: CASSLGGFGKLFF
d_gene: .; v_gene: TRBV7-2; j_gene: TRBJ1-5; abundance: .; CDR3nt: TGTGCCAGCAGCTTCGCCACTAACAATCAGCCCCAGCATTTT; CDR3aa: CASSFATNNQPQHF
d_gene: TRBD2; v_gene: TRBV7-9; j_gene: TRBJ2-1; abundance: few; CDR3nt: TGTGCCAGCAGCGCGCCAGCGGGGGCCTACAATGAGCAGTTCTTC; CDR3aa: CASSAPAGAYNEQFF
d_gene: .; v_gene: TRBV6-5; j_gene: TRBJ1-4; abundance: .; CDR3nt: TGTGCCAGCAGTTCCATTGACAGACCCAGTGAAAAACTGTTTTTT; CDR3aa: CASSSIDRPSEKLFF
d_gene: .; v_gene: TRBV15; j_gene: TRBJ2-1; abundance: few; CDR3nt: TGTGCCACCAGCAGAGAGATAGGAACTCCGCGCTACAATGAGCAGTTCTTC; CDR3aa: CATSREIGTPRYNEQFF
d_gene: .; v_gene: TRBV4-2; j_gene: TRBJ2-6; abundance: few; CDR3nt: TGTGCCAGCGGCCAAGATCTACTGGGGGCCAACGTCCTGACTTTC; CDR3aa: CASGQDLLGANVLTF
d_gene: .; v_gene: TRBV12-3/TRBV12-4; j_gene: TRBJ2-7; abundance: many; CDR3nt: TGTGCCAGCAGTTTTATTCGGGTCCACGAGCAGTACTTC; CDR3aa: CASSFIRVHEQYF
d_gene: .; v_gene: TRBV6-1; j_gene: TRBJ1-3; abundance: many; CDR3nt: TGTGCCAGCAGCCGTGTTGATGGGGGCTCTGGAAACACCATATATTTT; CDR3aa: CASSRVDGGSGNTIYF
d_gene: TRBD1; v_gene: TRBV7-3; j_gene: TRBJ2-5; abundance: many; CDR3nt: TGTGCCAGCAGCGCCCGACAGGGCGTAGAGACCCAGTACTTC; CDR3aa: CASSARQGVETQYF
d_gene: TRBD2; v_gene: TRBV20-1; j_gene: TRBJ2-3; abundance: .; CDR3nt: TGCAGTGCTAGGATTAGCGGGGAAGACACAGATACGCTGTATTTT; CDR3aa: CSARISGEDTDTLYF
d_gene: TRBD2; v_gene: TRBV10-3; j_gene: TRBJ2-3; abundance: .; CDR3nt: TGTGCCACCGGACTAGCGGGGGGCTACCGCACAGATACGCAGTATTTT; CDR3aa: CATGLAGGYRTDTQYF
d_gene: .; v_gene: TRBV7-3; j_gene: TRBJ2-3; abundance: .; CDR3nt: TGTGCCAGCAGCTTAACAGGAGTAGCGGGCACAGATACGCAGTATTTT; CDR3aa: CASSLTGVAGTDTQYF
d_gene: TRBD1; v_gene: TRBV12-3/TRBV12-4; j_gene: TRBJ2-6; abundance: .; CDR3nt: TGTGCCTGCAGATACGGACAGGGGACCATCCCTGGGGCCAACGTCCTGACTTTC; CDR3aa: CACRYGQGTIPGANVLTF
d_gene: TRBD1; v_gene: TRBV9; j_gene: TRBJ1-3; abundance: many; CDR3nt: TGTGCCAGCAGCGTTGGAGACAGGGCTGGAAACACCATATATTTT; CDR3aa: CASSVGDRAGNTIYF
d_gene: .; v_gene: TRBV27; j_gene: TRBJ2-7; abundance: .; CDR3nt: TGTGCCAGGGCCCTCTACGAGCAGTACTTC; CDR3aa: CARALYEQYF
d_gene: .; v_gene: TRBV5-6; j_gene: TRBJ1-4; abundance: .; CDR3nt: TGTGCCAGCAGCCTGCAGGGTGATAATGAAAAACTGTTTTTT; CDR3aa: CASSLQGDNEKLFF
d_gene: TRBD1; v_gene: TRBV5-1; j_gene: TRBJ1-4; abundance: many; CDR3nt: TGCGCCAGCAGGCCGACTGGACAGGATGATGAAAAACTGTTTTTT; CDR3aa: CASRPTGQDDEKLFF
d_gene: TRBD1; v_gene: TRBV29-1; j_gene: TRBJ2-4; abundance: many; CDR3nt: TGCAGCGTTGAAAGGGACAGGGGAAACATTCAGTACTTC; CDR3aa: CSVERDRGNIQYF
d_gene: .; v_gene: TRBV7-2; j_gene: TRBJ2-2; abundance: many; CDR3nt: TGTGCCAGCAGCAGGGGGGTCGGGGAGCTGTTTTTT; CDR3aa: CASSRGVGELFF
d_gene: .; v_gene: TRBV5-1; j_gene: TRBJ2-5; abundance: many; CDR3nt: TGCGCCAGCAGCGCTAATCCCCAAACGCCAGAGACCCAGTACTTC; CDR3aa: CASSANPQTPETQYF
d_gene: TRBD1; v_gene: TRBV11-1; j_gene: TRBJ2-3; abundance: many; CDR3nt: TGTGCCAGCAGCTATCCCGGGACAGGGACATCGGGGACAGATACGCAGTATTTT; CDR3aa: CASSYPGTGTSGTDTQYF
d_gene: .; v_gene: TRBV7-2; j_gene: TRBJ2-5; abundance: many; CDR3nt: TGTGCCAGCAGCTTAGGGAACCGGGAGACCCAGTACTTC; CDR3aa: CASSLGNRETQYF
d_gene: .; v_gene: TRBV18; j_gene: TRBJ2-7; abundance: .; CDR3nt: TGTGCCAGCTCCCCTCCCCCGGGGGGCGCCGAGCAGTACTTC; CDR3aa: CASSPPPGGAEQYF
d_gene: TRBD1; v_gene: TRBV6-2/TRBV6-3; j_gene: TRBJ2-2; abundance: .; CDR3nt: TGTGCCAGCAAGAGGGGACAGGGGGCTGACGGGGAGCTGTTTTTT; CDR3aa: CASKRGQGADGELFF
d_gene: .; v_gene: TRBV7-2; j_gene: TRBJ2-2; abundance: many; CDR3nt: TGTGCCAGCAGCTTGGCAGGGGGGGAGCTGTTTTTT; CDR3aa: CASSLAGGELFF
d_gene: .; v_gene: TRBV6-1; j_gene: TRBJ2-6; abundance: .; CDR3nt: TGTGCCAGCAGTGTCAGCGATACTGGGGCCAACGTCCTGACTTTC; CDR3aa: CASSVSDTGANVLTF
d_gene: .; v_gene: TRBV5-1; j_gene: TRBJ2-1; abundance: many; CDR3nt: TGCGCCAGCAGCTTGGGACTAGTCAATGAGCAGTTCTTC; CDR3aa: CASSLGLVNEQFF
d_gene: .; v_gene: TRBV10-3; j_gene: TRBJ2-5; abundance: many; CDR3nt: TGTGCCATCAGGAGGGACCAGGGGCAAGAGACCCAGTACTTC; CDR3aa: CAIRRDQGQETQYF
d_gene: TRBD1; v_gene: TRBV7-2; j_gene: TRBJ2-1; abundance: few; CDR3nt: TGTGCCAGCAGCACGTGGGACAGGGGGAAGAATGAGCAGTTCTTC; CDR3aa: CASSTWDRGKNEQFF
d_gene: .; v_gene: TRBV5-1; j_gene: TRBJ1-2; abundance: many; CDR3nt: TGCGCCAGCAGCTCAAGACGGAGCCCCCTTCGTAGCTATGGCTACACCTTC; CDR3aa: CASSSRRSPLRSYGYTF
d_gene: TRBD2; v_gene: TRBV11-2; j_gene: TRBJ2-7; abundance: many; CDR3nt: TGTGCCAGCAGCTTATTTGTAGCGGGGGGATACCTCTCCTACGAGCAGTACTTC; CDR3aa: CASSLFVAGGYLSYEQYF
d_gene: .; v_gene: TRBV10-2; j_gene: TRBJ1-1; abundance: few; CDR3nt: TGCGCCAGCAGGCTACCTTCGGGCACTGAAGCTTTCTTT; CDR3aa: CASRLPSGTEAFF
d_gene: .; v_gene: TRBV15; j_gene: TRBJ1-5; abundance: few; CDR3nt: TGTGCCACCAGCAGAGATAAAAGGGGCGGACAGCCCCAGCATTTT; CDR3aa: CATSRDKRGGQPQHF
d_gene: .; v_gene: TRBV4-3; j_gene: TRBJ2-5; abundance: few; CDR3nt: TGCGCCAGCAGCCTTTCGCGGACTGGTACGGGGGCAGAGACCCAGTACTTC; CDR3aa: CASSLSRTGTGAETQYF
d_gene: .; v_gene: TRBV7-6; j_gene: TRBJ2-1; abundance: few; CDR3nt: TGTGCCAGCAGCTTATCTCTGGGGAGCTCCTACAATGAGCAGTTCTTC; CDR3aa: CASSLSLGSSYNEQFF
d_gene: .; v_gene: TRBV28; j_gene: TRBJ2-1; abundance: few; CDR3nt: TGTGCCACCAGGGTCAGCTCCTACAATGAGCAGTTCTTC; CDR3aa: CATRVSSYNEQFF
d_gene: TRBD2; v_gene: TRBV7-2; j_gene: TRBJ2-7; abundance: many; CDR3nt: TGTGCCAGCAGCCCGAGACTAGCGGGGTCCTACGAGCAGTACTTC; CDR3aa: CASSPRLAGSYEQYF
d_gene: .; v_gene: TRBV7-9; j_gene: TRBJ2-7; abundance: few; CDR3nt: TGTGCCAGCAGCCCGCCCTTAACCTCCTACGAGCAGTACTTC; CDR3aa: CASSPPLTSYEQYF
d_gene: .; v_gene: TRBV2; j_gene: TRBJ2-3; abundance: .; CDR3nt: TGTGCCAGCAGTTTTAGGACTAGCACAGATACGCAGTATTTT; CDR3aa: CASSFRTSTDTQYF
d_gene: .; v_gene: TRBV3-1; j_gene: TRBJ2-7; abundance: .; CDR3nt: TGTGCCAGCAGCCCAAACAGGGATGGCGAGCAGTACTTC; CDR3aa: CASSPNRDGEQYF
d_gene: .; v_gene: TRBV6-4; j_gene: TRBJ1-6; abundance: many; CDR3nt: TGTGCCAGCAGTCCGAACCCAGGGAATTCACCCCTCCACTTT; CDR3aa: CASSPNPGNSPLHF
d_gene: TRBD2; v_gene: TRBV7-2; j_gene: TRBJ2-3; abundance: many; CDR3nt: TGTGCCAGCAGCTTAGCTAGTAGCGGGGGGCCCTCTGATACGCAGTATTTT; CDR3aa: CASSLASSGGPSDTQYF
d_gene: TRBD1; v_gene: TRBV19; j_gene: TRBJ2-6; abundance: .; CDR3nt: TGTGCCAGTAGTCTGCTTGGGGACAGGGGAGACGGGGCCAACGTCCTGACTTTC; CDR3aa: CASSLLGDRGDGANVLTF
d_gene: TRBD2; v_gene: TRBV7-2; j_gene: TRBJ2-7; abundance: many; CDR3nt: TGTGCCAGCAGCCCCGCCGGGACTAGCGGGGAGTTTGACTTC; CDR3aa: CASSPAGTSGEFDF
d_gene: TRBD2; v_gene: TRBV20-1; j_gene: TRBJ2-3; abundance: many; CDR3nt: TGCAGTGCTAGAGATAGGCGGGAGATAGGGCACACAGATACGCAGTATTTT; CDR3aa: CSARDRREIGHTDTQYF
d_gene: .; v_gene: TRBV25-1; j_gene: TRBJ2-5; abundance: many; CDR3nt: TGTGCCAGCAGAAGGGAAGGGGTAGAGACCCAGTACTTC; CDR3aa: CASRREGVETQYF